The 28 T cell receptor beta chains below come from one sample, sequenced in a study of T cell changes during pregnancy in multiple sclerosis. The table came from immunoSEQ multiplex PCR; TCRdb's copy has only in-frame clones and leaves some out. The sample consists of some 70,000 clones, 91% of them appearing once. The material was CD8+ T cells from peripheral blood mononuclear cells, obtained before pregnancy. All receptors derive from a female donor with multiple sclerosis, enrolled in a pregnancy study.

The V and J genes are TRBV9 and TRBJ2-3, with 8 bases that match TRBD2. CDR1 and CDR2 (germline): SGDLS, YYNGEE. The CDR3 runs to 17 residues. With 0 bases clipped from V and 0 bases from J, the junction kept 6 bases outside the gene matches. CDR3 sequence reads: CASSVEAGEYSTDTQYF. CDR3 nucleotide sequence: TGTGCCAGCAGCGTAGAAGCGGGGGAGTATAGCACAGATACGCAGTATTTT.

The chain joins TRBV5-6 to TRBJ1-1; unclear D gene. Germline V gives CDR1 SGHDT, CDR2 YYEEEE. Trimming left V 2 bases short and J 1 base short, with 6 bases between. The CDR3 runs to 13 residues. CDR3 residues: CASSFRGNTEAFF. The CDR3 nucleotides read TGTGCCAGCAGCTTTCGGGGGAACACTGAAGCTTTCTTT.

The CDR3 DNA is TGTGCCAGCAGCCCCCCGGGGGGACGGACTAATGAAAAACTGTTTTTT. It is translated as CASSPPGGRTNEKLFF. The V and J genes are TRBV7-9 and TRBJ1-4; possibly TRBD1 for D (5 bases). V lost 5 bases and J lost 2, with 15 bases in between. The CDR3 length is 16 residues. Germline V CDR1 and CDR2: SEHNR, FQNEAQ (reference sequence).

The rearrangement links TRBV7-3 to TRBJ1-2, with 9 bases aligning to TRBD1. Looked up from germline, CDR1 is SGHTA and CDR2 is FQGTGA. The CDR3 loop spans 17 amino acids. Losses at the gene ends were 4 bases for V and 0 bases for J; bases not matched to a gene: 9. The CDR3 coding sequence is TGTGCCAGCAGCTCTGGACAGGGGCGCCCCTCTAACTATGGCTACACCTTC. Amino acids: CASSSGQGRPSNYGYTF.

This sequence joins TRBV6-5 and TRBJ2-7; D is perhaps TRBD1 (5 bases). CDR1 is MNHEY, CDR2 SVGAGI, per germline. V lost 5 bases and J 2 bases, leaving 16 bases between the germline ends. The CDR3 has 15 residues. Written as DNA, the CDR3 is TGTGCCAGCAGTCTCCCCGGGCAGGGAACCTACGAGCAGTACTTC. This sequence encodes CASSLPGQGTYEQYF.

V usage is TRBV5-6 and J usage is TRBJ2-7, with D perhaps matching TRBD2 (6 bases). The CDR3 is 14 residues long. V was trimmed by 2 bases and J by 3 bases, leaving 12 bases between them. Germline CDR1 reads SGHDT; CDR2 reads YYEEEE. The CDR3 spells CASSLSGLGYEQYF. The CDR3 nucleotides read TGTGCCAGCAGCTTAAGCGGGCTTGGCTACGAGCAGTACTTC.

The DNA of the CDR3 is TGTGCCAGCAGCTCCGGACAGGGCCAGCCCCAGCATTTT. It encodes CASSSGQGQPQHF. The chain couples TRBV5-6 to TRBJ1-5; 8 nucleotides agree with TRBD1. CDR3 length: 13 amino acids. V was pared by 3 bases and J by 7 bases, with 3 bases of the junction left unmatched. In germline, CDR1 is SGHDT, CDR2 YYEEEE.

The chain carries TRBV5-4 and TRBJ2-7, with D unclear. The V end lost 1 base, the J end lost 5 bases, and 13 bases lay between the germline ends. The CDR3 is 14 amino acids. Germline CDR1 is SGHNT and CDR2 is YYREEE (reference sequence). The CDR3 loop is CASSLNPDWDEQYF. DNA for the CDR3: TGTGCCAGCAGCTTGAACCCCGACTGGGACGAGCAGTACTTC.

The CDR3 bases are TGCGCCAGCAGTACTCCAACTAGAAGGAATGAGCAGTTCTTC. It specifies CASSTPTRRNEQFF. The chain carries TRBV10-1 and TRBJ2-1; tentative D call: TRBD2 (5 bases). The CDR3 is made up of 14 amino acids. Trimming cost V 5 bases and J 7 bases, with 15 bases left between them. Germline values: CDR1 WNHNN, CDR2 SYGVQD (reference sequence).

This clone was found a few times. The chain is built from TRBV6-5 and TRBJ1-2, with D possibly TRBD1 on 5 matching bases. Germline-derived CDR1 and CDR2 are MNHEY and SVGAGI. The CDR3 consists of 12 residues. V was pared by 7 bases and J by 8 bases, with 14 bases between. In DNA form, the CDR3 reads TGTGCCAGCATCGCAGGGTTTGGAGGCTACACCTTC. Translated: CASIAGFGGYTF.

The V gene is TRBV7-9, the J gene TRBJ2-1; tentative D call: TRBD1 (6 bases). This CDR3 has 12 amino acids. Germline CDR1 reads SEHNR; CDR2 reads FQNEAQ (reference sequence). Trimming stripped 8 bases from V and 4 bases from J, with 9 bases between. The CDR3 protein is CASGDKYNEQFF. The CDR3 region has the DNA TGTGCCAGCGGGGACAAATACAATGAGCAGTTCTTC.

The V gene is TRBV7-3, the J gene TRBJ2-2, with 10 bases identical to TRBD2. After removal of 4 bases from V and 4 bases from J, the junction contained 9 bases not matched to a gene. The germline V gene encodes CDR1 SGHTA and CDR2 FQGTGA. This CDR3 is 17 amino acids long. CDR3 sequence (DNA): TGTGCCAGCAGCTCCATTGGATTAGCGGGAGGCACCGGGGAGCTGTTTTTT. This gives the protein CASSSIGLAGGTGELFF.

V is TRBV11-3 and J is TRBJ2-5, with 8 bases matching TRBD1. Per the germline V gene, CDR1 is SGHNT and CDR2 is YENEEA. Trimming took 5 bases from V and 5 from J; bases not matched to a gene: 4. The CDR3 runs to 13 residues. CDR3 sequence: CASSADRGETQYF. The CDR3 DNA is TGTGCCAGCAGCGCAGACAGGGGCGAGACCCAGTACTTC.

The chain uses TRBV13 and TRBJ2-7; 12 bases line up with TRBD1. Trimming removed 6 bases from V and 5 bases from J; junction bases left unmatched: 11. This CDR3 contains 16 residues. CDR1 and CDR2 (germline): PRHDT, FYEKMQ (reference sequence). CDR3 DNA sequence: TGTGCCAGCAGTACCATGCGTGGGACAGGGGGCCACGAGCAGTACTTC. Translated, it gives CASSTMRGTGGHEQYF.

The chain employs TRBV10-3 and TRBJ2-7; a weak D match, TRBD1 (6 bases). V was clipped by 2 bases and J by 7 bases, with 15 bases between them. CDR3 length: 14 residues. CDR1 ENHRY and CDR2 SYGVKD come from the germline V gene. Written as DNA, the CDR3 is TGTGCCATCAGTGAGGGACAGTTATTGGAGGAGCAGTACTTC. Amino acid sequence: CAISEGQLLEEQYF.

The chain carries TRBV30 and TRBJ1-4; TRBD1 matches at 8 bases. With 5 bases clipped from V and 4 bases from J, the junction kept 6 bases outside the gene matches. CDR3 size: 14 residues. CDR1 is GTSNPN, CDR2 SVGIG, per germline (reference sequence). Here the CDR3 reads CAWEPDRGNEKLFF. CDR3 nucleotides: TGTGCCTGGGAGCCAGACAGGGGTAATGAAAAACTGTTTTTT.

The rearrangement uses TRBV4-1 and TRBJ2-3, with 9 nucleotides matching TRBD2. V lost 1 base and J lost 5; bases outside the gene matches: 7. CDR1 MGHRA and CDR2 YSYEKL come from the germline V gene. The CDR3 has 16 amino acids. Written as DNA, the CDR3 is TGCGCCAGCAGCCAAGGGTACGCGGGGGGGAGAGATACGCAGTATTTT. As protein: CASSQGYAGGRDTQYF.

The chain combines TRBV6-1 with TRBJ2-7, with a weak D call TRBD1 (6 bases). The CDR3 loop spans 15 amino acids. The germline V gene encodes CDR1 MNHNS and CDR2 SASEGT. Trimming cost V 7 bases and J 5 bases, with 21 bases left between them. The CDR3 loop is CASKRRGQTYHEQYF. CDR3 bases: TGTGCCAGCAAACGACGAGGACAGACTTACCACGAGCAGTACTTC.

The chain employs TRBV6-6 and TRBJ2-3; 11 bases agree with TRBD2. The CDR3 is 15 amino acids. V dropped 4 bases and J dropped 8; count of bases not matched to a gene: 8. Germline values: CDR1 MNHNY, CDR2 SVGAGI (reference sequence). DNA for the CDR3: TGTGCCAGCAGTTCCGATAGCGGGGGGGAGGGTACGCAGTATTTT. Translated, it gives CASSSDSGGEGTQYF.

The J gene is TRBJ1-1, the V gene TRBV7-8; 7 bases map to TRBD1. The CDR3 spans 16 residues. Germline V gene data show CDR1 as SGHVS and CDR2 as FQNEAQ. V gave up 4 bases and J gave up 3 bases; unmatched junction bases: 11. In nucleotides, the CDR3 is TGTGCCAGCAGCTACGAGCGGGCAGGGGGAGACACTGAAGCTTTCTTT. Amino acid sequence: CASSYERAGGDTEAFF. The whole variable domain, filled in from reference TRBV7-8 and TRBJ1-1, reads GAGVSQSPRYKVAKRGQDVALRCDPISGHVSLFWYQQALGQGPEFLTYFQNEAQLDKSGLPSDRFFAERPEGSVSTLKIQRTQQEDSAVYLCASSYERAGGDTEAFFGQGTRLTVV.

The rearrangement links TRBV7-8 to TRBJ1-5; possible D gene TRBD1, 6 bases. Germline CDR1 is SGHVS and CDR2 is FQNEAQ. Trimming shortened V by 5 bases and J by 2 bases, and 7 bases separated the two germline ends. The CDR3 loop spans 13 amino acids. The CDR3 nucleotides are TGTGCCAGCAGCCCAGGGGGCAATCAGCCCCAGCATTTT. It specifies CASSPGGNQPQHF.

V is TRBV6-4 and J is TRBJ2-2; the D gene is possibly TRBD2 (6 bases). Germline assignment: CDR1 MRHNA and CDR2 SNTAGT. The V and J ends lost 0 bases and 2 bases respectively, with 10 bases between them. CDR3 length equals 16 residues. Here the CDR3 reads CASSDSPGVNTGELFF. In DNA form, the CDR3 reads TGTGCCAGCAGTGACTCACCGGGGGTAAACACCGGGGAGCTGTTTTTT.

This chain links TRBV9 with TRBJ2-1, with a possible D match to TRBD2 (7 bases). This CDR3 spans 15 amino acids. Trimming pared 5 bases from V and 1 base from J, leaving 13 bases between. Germline V lookup: CDR1 SGDLS, CDR2 YYNGEE. CDR3 amino acids: CASRGGGASYNEQFF. The CDR3 nucleotides are TGTGCCAGCAGGGGTGGGGGGGCTTCCTACAATGAGCAGTTCTTC.

The chain employs TRBV5-5 and TRBJ2-7; D might be TRBD1 (5 bases). V lost 0 bases and J lost 0, with 10 bases in between. Germline-derived CDR1 and CDR2 are SGHKS and YYEKEE (reference sequence). The CDR3 contains 15 residues. The CDR3 is CASSLGDSSSYEQYF. The CDR3, as DNA: TGTGCCAGCAGCTTGGGAGACAGCAGCTCCTACGAGCAGTACTTC. Drawing the rest from reference TRBV5-5 and TRBJ2-7, the complete variable domain is DAGVTQSPTHLIKTRGQQVTLRCSPISGHKSVSWYQQVLGQGPQFIFQYYEKEERGRGNFPDRFSARQFPNYSSELNVNALLLGDSALYLCASSLGDSSSYEQYFGPGTRLTVT.

The chain uses TRBV15 and TRBJ1-1, with a possible D match to TRBD1 (5 bases). CDR1 and CDR2 (germline): LNHNV, YYDKDF (reference sequence). This CDR3 contains 14 residues. Trimming pared 5 bases from V and 1 base from J, leaving 11 bases between. The CDR3 nucleotides read TGTGCCACCAGCCCCGGGGGGTCGAACACTGAAGCTTTCTTT. Protein sequence: CATSPGGSNTEAFF.

This clone is a singleton in its sample. The chain combines TRBV2 with TRBJ2-2, with TRBD1 identical over 10 bases. This CDR3 contains 17 residues. Germline CDR1 SNHLY, CDR2 FYNNEI. V shed 3 bases and J 0 bases; nucleotides not matched to a gene: 4. The CDR3 loop reads CASSDATGGSNTGELFF. For the CDR3, the DNA is TGTGCCAGCAGTGATGCGACAGGGGGCTCGAACACCGGGGAGCTGTTTTTT.

The rearrangement links TRBV29-1 to TRBJ2-1, with 9 bases that match TRBD1. The CDR3 has 14 residues. The V gene end was trimmed by 6 bases and the J gene end by 4 bases; junction bases not matched to a gene: 7. Germline V CDR1 and CDR2: SQVTM, ANQGSEA. CDR3 nucleotides: TGCAGCGTCGTCGGGACAGGGATGTACAATGAGCAGTTCTTC. This codes for CSVVGTGMYNEQFF.

The chain links TRBV27 to TRBJ2-5; weak D call: TRBD2 (5 bases). Germline values: CDR1 MNHEY, CDR2 SMNVEV (reference sequence). The CDR3 is 13 residues long. The V end lost 6 bases, the J end lost 5 bases, and 13 bases lay between the germline ends. The CDR3 is CASSHYGEETQYF. Here the CDR3 DNA reads TGTGCCAGCAGCCACTACGGGGAGGAGACCCAGTACTTC.